Below, 29 T cell receptor beta chains from the same sample are listed, as sequenced in a study of cytomegalovirus exposure and HLA in healthy donors (dated by TCRdb to the late 2010s). The method behind the library was the immunoSEQ multiplex PCR assay. For the multiplex PCR, a mixture combining 60 forward primers for TCR Vbeta segments and 13 reverse primers for TCR Jbeta segments was used. The table comes from immuneACCESS by way of TCRdb, which keeps in-frame sequences with V and J called. Part of the clones is missing from these tables; in studies checked, under half for an unresolved V gene and the rest for unknown reasons. This sample has around 150,000 clones in its table, and 73% of those were observed once. The top ten clones comprise around 14% of the sample. The sample consisted of PBMCs. The receptors were gathered from a human donor in good health.

This clone was found a few times. The chain carries TRBV4-1 and TRBJ2-1; 7 bases fit TRBD2. This CDR3 spans 13 amino acids. The germline CDR1 and CDR2 sequences are MGHRA and YSYEKL. Germline trimming cut 3 bases from V and 6 bases from J; bases unmatched to any gene: 2. This CDR3 is CASSQSGINEQFF. CDR3 DNA sequence: TGCGCCAGCAGCCAGAGCGGGATCAATGAGCAGTTCTTC.

V gene TRBV4-2 combines with J gene TRBJ2-7; no clear D. The V gene lost 3 bases and the J gene lost 5 bases, with 14 bases spanning the gap. CDR1 and CDR2 (germline): LGHNA, YNFKEQ. CDR3 length equals 14 residues. CDR3 bases: TGTGCCAGCAGCCACACAACGCCCTTGGACGAGCAGTACTTC. This encodes CASSHTTPLDEQYF.

The gene calls are TRBV9 and TRBJ2-5; tentatively, D is TRBD2 (6 bases). Germline V gene data show CDR1 as SGDLS and CDR2 as YYNGEE. Trimming shortened V by 7 bases and J by 2 bases, and 6 bases separated the two germline ends. The length of the CDR3 is 11 residues. CDR3 nucleotide sequence: TGTGCCAGCGGGGGGCAAGAGACCCAGTACTTC. Amino acids: CASGGQETQYF.

The V gene is TRBV7-8, the J gene TRBJ2-5, with 13 bases aligning to TRBD2. Germline V CDR1 and CDR2: SGHVS, FQNEAQ. Trimming cost V 2 bases and J 0 bases; bases outside gene matches: 12. This CDR3 spans 20 amino acids. The CDR3 DNA reads TGTGCCAGCAGCTTAACGTTAGGACTAGCGGGAGATCTGTACCAAGAGACCCAGTACTTC. Protein product: CASSLTLGLAGDLYQETQYF.

The genes are TRBV5-1 and TRBJ2-5; no reliable D call. Germline V CDR1 and CDR2: SGHRS, YFSETQ. Trimming removed 0 bases at V and 2 bases at J, with 5 bases between. This CDR3 has 13 residues. CDR3 amino acids: CASSLDRQETQYF. CDR3 DNA sequence: TGCGCCAGCAGCTTGGATAGACAAGAGACCCAGTACTTC.

The chain's CDR3 is CASTYPGGDYGYTF. CDR3 DNA sequence: TGTGCCAGCACCTATCCAGGGGGCGACTATGGCTACACCTTC. The V and J genes are TRBV5-6 and TRBJ1-2; TRBD1 matches at 8 bases. Germline values: CDR1 SGHDT, CDR2 YYEEEE. Trimming at V came to 6 bases and at J to 3 bases, leaving 7 bases not matched to a gene. This CDR3 comprises 14 residues.

This chain links TRBV30 with TRBJ2-7; 7 positions agree with TRBD1. In germline, CDR1 is GTSNPN, CDR2 SVGIG (reference sequence). With 3 bases clipped from V and 2 bases from J, the junction kept 7 bases outside the gene matches. CDR3 length: 14 residues. CDR3 sequence: CAWSRDSQTYEQYF. The CDR3, as DNA: TGTGCCTGGAGCCGGGACAGCCAGACCTACGAGCAGTACTTC. The whole variable domain, remainder taken from reference TRBV30 and TRBJ2-7, is SQTIHQWPATLVQPVGSPLSLECTVEGTSNPNLYWYRQAAGRGLQLLFYSVGIGQISSEVPQNLSASRPQDRQFILSSKKLLLSDSGFYLCAWSRDSQTYEQYFGPGTRLTVT.

This clone was counted a single time. This rearrangement joins TRBV5-1 to TRBJ2-2; 8 bases map to TRBD1. After removal of 1 base from V and 5 bases from J, the junction contained 4 bases not matched to a gene. This CDR3 contains 15 residues. CDR1 is SGHRS and CDR2 is YFSETQ in the germline V gene. CDR3 amino acids: CASSLRTGSTGELFF. CDR3 sequence (DNA): TGCGCCAGCAGCTTGAGGACAGGGAGTACCGGGGAGCTGTTTTTT.

In its sample, this clone was seen a few times. Here the CDR3 reads CASSELRNTEAFF. CDR3 DNA sequence: TGTGCCAGCAGTGAATTGAGGAACACTGAAGCTTTCTTT. The rearrangement links TRBV25-1 to TRBJ1-1; the D is unclear. V was clipped by 1 base and J by 1 base, with 4 bases between them. The germline V gene has CDR1 MGHDK and CDR2 SYGVNS. The CDR3 covers 13 residues.

The rearrangement uses TRBV7-9 and TRBJ2-7; 8 bases align to TRBD2. Germline V gives CDR1 SEHNR, CDR2 FQNEAQ (reference sequence). The junction had 12 bases not matched to a gene; V was cut back by 5 bases and J by 6 bases. There are 15 residues in the CDR3. CDR3 sequence (DNA): TGTGCCAGCAGCGGATCGGGGGCTAGCGGGTTCGAGCAGTACTTC. Translated, it gives CASSGSGASGFEQYF.

This clone was found a few times. The chain has TRBV7-9 and TRBJ2-3; D unresolved. The V end was cut by 4 bases, the J end by 0 bases, with 11 bases between. Germline CDR1 reads SEHNR; CDR2 reads FQNEAQ (reference sequence). This CDR3 has 15 amino acids. Written as DNA, the CDR3 is TGTGCCAGCAGCTCTTTGGGCCTTAGCACAGATACGCAGTATTTT. As protein: CASSSLGLSTDTQYF.

V is TRBV6-5 and J is TRBJ2-7; no clear D gene. The germline V and J ends were trimmed by 7 bases and 6 bases, with 7 bases remaining between them. The CDR3 is 10 residues long. The germline V gene has CDR1 MNHEY and CDR2 SVGAGI. This chain's CDR3 is CASILREQYF. CDR3 coding DNA: TGTGCCAGCATACTCCGCGAGCAGTACTTC.

The chain has TRBV6-5 and TRBJ2-7, with D perhaps matching TRBD1 (5 bases). V lost 5 bases, J lost 4 bases, and 15 bases lay in between. Germline CDR1 reads MNHEY; CDR2 reads SVGAGI. This CDR3 comprises 14 residues. The CDR3 bases are TGTGCCAGCAGTCCAACAGGTATAGCATACGAGCAGTACTTC. Translation gives CASSPTGIAYEQYF.

The chain combines TRBV5-6 with TRBJ1-5; the D is unclear. Germline values: CDR1 SGHDT, CDR2 YYEEEE. The CDR3 runs 13 residues. V shed 4 bases and J shed 2 bases, with 7 bases lying between them. DNA for the CDR3: TGTGCCAGCAGCGGAGAGGGCAATCAGCCCCAGCATTTT. Translated: CASSGEGNQPQHF.

The chain links TRBV6-1 to TRBJ2-1; 10 bases align to TRBD2. V shed 2 bases, J shed 10 bases, and the junction held 8 bases outside the gene matches. The CDR3 is 15 residues long. Germline V CDR1 and CDR2: MNHNS, SASEGT. The CDR3 region has the DNA TGTGCCAGCAGTGAACCAGCGGGAGGGCGGGGGGAGCAGTTCTTC. This gives the protein CASSEPAGGRGEQFF.

The CDR3 DNA is TGTGCCAGCAACTCGGGTCCGTTAGACATTCAGTACTTC. The encoded protein is CASNSGPLDIQYF. This chain joins TRBV6-6 and TRBJ2-4, with D unresolved. Germline assignment: CDR1 MNHNY and CDR2 SVGAGI (reference sequence). CDR3 length: 13 amino acids. V was cut by 7 bases and J by 8 bases, with 15 bases left in between.

The rearrangement links TRBV5-1 to TRBJ1-2, with D possibly TRBD1 on 6 matching bases. The CDR3 has 15 residues. From germline, CDR1 is SGHRS and CDR2 YFSETQ. Trimming stripped 0 bases from V and 5 bases from J, with 14 bases between. The CDR3 spells CASSLGQVLTYGYTF. The CDR3 DNA follows: TGCGCCAGCAGCTTGGGACAGGTCCTTACTTATGGCTACACCTTC. The whole variable domain, filled in from reference TRBV5-1 and TRBJ1-2, reads KAGVTQTPRYLIKTRGQQVTLSCSPISGHRSVSWYQQTPGQGLQFLFEYFSETQRNKGNFPGRFSGRQFSNSRSEMNVSTLELGDSALYLCASSLGQVLTYGYTFGSGTRLTVV.

This chain joins TRBV27 and TRBJ2-7, with TRBD1 identical over 9 bases. The ends lost 4 bases at V and 4 bases at J; junction bases unmatched: 2. Per germline, CDR1 MNHEY and CDR2 SMNVEV (reference sequence). CDR3 length: 13 amino acids. The CDR3 protein is CASSYGTGYEQYF. The CDR3 DNA follows: TGTGCCAGCAGTTATGGGACAGGGTACGAGCAGTACTTC.

V is TRBV7-9 and J is TRBJ1-4; 7 positions agree with TRBD1. With 1 base clipped from V and 8 bases from J, the junction kept 7 bases outside the gene matches. Germline V gene data show CDR1 as SEHNR and CDR2 as FQNEAQ (reference sequence). This CDR3 comprises 15 residues. CDR3 DNA: TGTGCCAGCAGCTTAGGCGACAGGGTGGGAGAAAAACTGTTTTTT. Its translation: CASSLGDRVGEKLFF.

The V call is TRBV5-1, the J call TRBJ2-5; the D gene is possibly TRBD2 (5 bases). CDR1 is SGHRS, CDR2 YFSETQ, per germline. The CDR3 length is 15 residues. Trimming removed 0 bases from V and 1 base from J, with 10 bases in between. This CDR3 is CASSLVSRGQETQYF. In DNA, the CDR3 is TGCGCCAGCAGCTTGGTGTCTCGGGGCCAAGAGACCCAGTACTTC.

The chain is built from TRBV6-1 and TRBJ1-4; D perhaps matches TRBD1 (5 bases). From germline, CDR1 is MNHNS and CDR2 SASEGT. The CDR3 totals 15 residues. The ends were cut back, 3 bases at V and 5 bases at J, with 13 bases in the middle. The CDR3 DNA reads TGTGCCAGCAGTGAGTGGAGGGGTGGGAATGAAAAACTGTTTTTT. Protein product: CASSEWRGGNEKLFF.

The chain uses TRBV6-5 and TRBJ2-1; unclear D gene. V was cut by 0 bases and J by 3 bases, with 6 bases left in between. Germline-derived CDR1 and CDR2 are MNHEY and SVGAGI. The CDR3 has 14 residues. The CDR3 loop reads CASSYSQDYNEQFF. CDR3 in DNA: TGTGCCAGCAGTTACTCTCAGGACTACAATGAGCAGTTCTTC.

This chain joins TRBV11-2 and TRBJ2-7, with a weak D call TRBD1 (5 bases). The CDR3 consists of 14 residues. CDR1 and CDR2 from the germline V gene are SGHAT and FQNNGV. The V end was cut by 5 bases, the J end by 2 bases, with 13 bases between. CDR3 nucleotide sequence: TGTGCCAGCAGCCTACCTGGGGCCCCCTACGAGCAGTACTTC. Translated: CASSLPGAPYEQYF.

The chain employs TRBV9 and TRBJ2-7; D unresolved. Trimming pared 0 bases from V and 2 bases from J, leaving 9 bases between. This CDR3 comprises 14 residues. Germline CDR1 and CDR2: SGDLS and YYNGEE. The chain's CDR3 is CASSVAQNTYEQYF. DNA for the CDR3: TGTGCCAGCAGCGTAGCGCAGAACACCTACGAGCAGTACTTC.

The chain recombines TRBV10-3 with TRBJ1-5; the match to TRBD1 covers 7 bases. This CDR3 spans 17 amino acids. The germline V gene encodes CDR1 ENHRY and CDR2 SYGVKD. The J segment lost 3 bases and the V segment lost 3 bases, leaving 11 bases of the junction unmatched. CDR3 in DNA: TGTGCCATCAGTGACCCCGACAGGGCCAAACACAATCAGCCCCAGCATTTT. Encoded protein: CAISDPDRAKHNQPQHF.

This clone occurred a few times. The genes are TRBV7-6 and TRBJ1-1, with 8 positions matching TRBD1. Per germline, CDR1 SGHVS and CDR2 FNYEAQ. With 4 bases clipped from V and 5 bases from J, the junction kept 6 bases outside the gene matches. CDR3 length: 14 residues. The CDR3 region has the DNA TGTGCCAGCAGCTCACAGGGGGGGTTGACTGAAGCTTTCTTT. Protein product: CASSSQGGLTEAFF.

The genes are TRBV5-1 and TRBJ1-1, with 7 bases identical to TRBD1. The CDR3 is made up of 15 amino acids. V shed 1 base, J shed 6 bases, and the junction held 9 bases outside the gene matches. Germline CDR1 reads SGHRS; CDR2 reads YFSETQ. The CDR3, as DNA: TGCGCCAGCAGCTTGTATGACAGGGTGGGGGCTGAAGCTTTCTTT. This translates into CASSLYDRVGAEAFF.

The chain joins TRBV2 to TRBJ2-1, with TRBD2 matching over 12 bases. The CDR3 contains 16 residues. CDR1 and CDR2 (germline): SNHLY, FYNNEI. The junction had 8 bases not matched to a gene; V was cut back by 5 bases and J by 6 bases. The chain's CDR3 is CASSPLAGGPFNEQFF. The CDR3 nucleotides are TGTGCCAGCAGTCCTCTAGCGGGGGGGCCTTTCAATGAGCAGTTCTTC.

V and J are TRBV5-1 and TRBJ2-2, with TRBD1 matching over 8 bases. The germline V gene encodes CDR1 SGHRS and CDR2 YFSETQ. V lost 2 bases and J lost 5; bases outside the gene matches: 8. The CDR3 sequence is 16 residues long. The CDR3 loop reads CASSFATGGRTGELFF. The CDR3 region has the DNA TGCGCCAGCAGCTTTGCTACAGGGGGTCGGACCGGGGAGCTGTTTTTT.